This passage covers 13 T cell receptor beta chains from one sample sequenced in a study of blood T cell repertoires in COVID-19. Profiled with immunoSEQ multiplex PCR; TCRdb holds only in-frame clones, not every one. The sample shows roughly 250,000 clones, about nine tenths of them seen only once. Material: PBMCs or T cells enriched from blood (not recorded which). Receptors were obtained from a woman younger than 30 who had recovered from COVID-19.

This sequence joins TRBV28 and TRBJ2-5; tentatively, D is TRBD1 (6 bases). V lost 5 bases to trimming and J lost 5 bases, with 15 bases between them. CDR1 is MDHEN, CDR2 SYDVKM, per germline. This CDR3 is built from 14 residues. This CDR3 reads CASSPRGVGETQYF. CDR3 nucleotides: TGTGCCAGCAGTCCCAGGGGAGTCGGGGAGACCCAGTACTTC.

The gene calls are TRBV2 and TRBJ2-3; D may be TRBD2 (6 bases). Germline-derived CDR1 and CDR2 are SNHLY and FYNNEI. The CDR3 runs to 13 residues. V lost 8 bases, J lost 6 bases, and 15 bases lay in between. The CDR3 sequence is CASGRSQMDTQYF. CDR3 in DNA: TGTGCCAGCGGGAGGTCACAAATGGATACGCAGTATTTT.

CDR3: CASSWSDRMYGYTF. The CDR3 nucleotides are TGTGCCAGCAGCTGGAGCGACAGGATGTATGGCTACACCTTC. V usage is TRBV13 and J usage is TRBJ1-2; D is perhaps TRBD1 (6 bases). V dropped 4 bases and J dropped 5 bases, with 14 bases sitting between them. CDR3 length: 14 amino acids. From germline, CDR1 is PRHDT and CDR2 FYEKMQ (reference sequence).

The V call is TRBV10-3, the J call TRBJ2-5, with D possibly matching TRBD2 (5 bases). Germline CDR1 is ENHRY and CDR2 is SYGVKD. The CDR3 spans 12 residues. V shed 6 bases and J shed 6 bases, with 11 bases lying between them. The CDR3 DNA is TGTGCCATCAGGGACTCTCAACAGACCCAGTACTTC. Translation: CAIRDSQQTQYF.

The chain recombines TRBV11-3 with TRBJ2-2; possible D gene TRBD1, 6 bases. Germline V gene data show CDR1 as SGHNT and CDR2 as YENEEA. Trimming pared 3 bases from V and 0 bases from J, leaving 8 bases between. The length of the CDR3 is 15 residues. The chain's CDR3 is CASSFRGTNTGELFF. DNA of the CDR3: TGTGCCAGCAGCTTCAGGGGAACGAACACCGGGGAGCTGTTTTTT.

This chain connects TRBV3-1 (or the pseudogene TRBV3-2) to TRBJ1-1, with D tentatively TRBD1 (5 bases). CDR3 length: 15 amino acids. The germline CDR1 and CDR2 sequences are LGHDT and YNNKEL (reference sequence). Trimming stripped 2 bases from V and 0 bases from J, with 10 bases between. The CDR3 here is CASSQFGGVNTEAFF. The CDR3, as DNA: TGTGCCAGCAGCCAATTTGGAGGGGTGAACACTGAAGCTTTCTTT.

V gene TRBV19 combines with J gene TRBJ2-7; 8 bases are a match to TRBD1. The CDR3 is made up of 15 amino acids. Germline V gene data show CDR1 as LNHDA and CDR2 as SQIVND (reference sequence). V shed 6 bases, J shed 1 base, and the junction held 8 bases outside the gene matches. The CDR3 DNA reads as TGTGCCAGTAGCCTCGGGACAGGACCATCCTACGAGCAGTACTTC. Its protein product is CASSLGTGPSYEQYF.

This chain connects TRBV6-2 or TRBV6-3 to TRBJ2-5; 12 bases match TRBD2. The CDR3 extends over 17 amino acids. Germline V CDR1 and CDR2: MNHEY, SVGEGT. The junction had 6 bases not matched to a gene; V was cut back by 2 bases and J by 2 bases. CDR3 region: CASSYVLAGGTQETQYF. CDR3 sequence (DNA): TGTGCCAGCAGTTACGTACTAGCGGGGGGTACACAAGAGACCCAGTACTTC.

The gene calls are TRBV7-9 and TRBJ1-2; a possible D gene is TRBD1 (6 bases). V was shortened by 1 base and J by 6 bases, with 9 bases between the two germline ends. CDR3 length equals 13 residues. Germline-derived CDR1 and CDR2 are SEHNR and FQNEAQ (reference sequence). The DNA of the CDR3 is TGTGCCAGCAGCTTAGACAGGGCCCATGGCTACACCTTC. It is translated as CASSLDRAHGYTF.

V and J are TRBV5-1 and TRBJ2-7, with D possibly TRBD2 on 6 matching bases. The CDR3 length is 14 residues. V was pared by 0 bases and J by 7 bases, with 14 bases between. Germline loops: CDR1 SGHRS, CDR2 YFSETQ. CDR3 amino acids: CASSLGPGDYEQYF. The CDR3 bases are TGCGCCAGCAGCTTGGGGCCGGGAGACTATGAGCAGTACTTC.

This clone was seen a few times. V usage is TRBV6-1 and J usage is TRBJ2-1, with 8 bases matching TRBD2. The length of the CDR3 is 13 residues. V lost 2 bases, J lost 9 bases, and 3 bases stayed unmatched. Germline V gene lookup returns CDR1 MNHNS and CDR2 SASEGT. The CDR3, as DNA: TGTGCCAGCAGTGAACTCCGGGAGGGTGAGCAGTTCTTC. As protein: CASSELREGEQFF.

The DNA of the CDR3 is TGCGCCAGCAGCTTGGAATCGATGGGGGCTAGTTCACCCCTCCACTTT. Protein sequence: CASSLESMGASSPLHF. This chain links TRBV5-1 with TRBJ1-6, with a possible D match to TRBD1 (6 bases). The CDR3 loop spans 16 amino acids. Trimming removed 0 bases at V and 9 bases at J, with 16 bases between. Germline V gene data show CDR1 as SGHRS and CDR2 as YFSETQ.

This chain connects TRBV7-3 to TRBJ1-1; a possible D gene is TRBD1 (5 bases). Trimming removed 5 bases at V and 4 bases at J, with 11 bases between. Germline CDR1 is SGHTA and CDR2 is FQGTGA. The CDR3 is made up of 13 amino acids. The CDR3 here is CASSAQGATEAFF. CDR3 DNA: TGTGCCAGCAGCGCTCAAGGGGCCACTGAAGCTTTCTTT.